These 30 T cell receptor beta chains share one sample of origin, sequenced in a study of T cells after yellow fever vaccination. TCRdb redid the calling of the 5' RACE reads with MiXCR, one entry per CDR3 protein. The sample shows about 360,000 distinct CDR3 sequences, around 6.5% of them seen only once. Here the sequenced sample was PBMCs, taken 5 days after the yellow fever booster vaccination. Receptor source: a man aged 25-40 years who received the YFV17D yellow fever vaccine.

This clonotype was picked up a small number of times. The chain is built from TRBV3-1 and TRBJ2-1; 10 bases are a match to TRBD2. The CDR3 length is 17 residues. Germline V gene data show CDR1 as LGHDT and CDR2 as YNNKEL (reference sequence). J lost 7 bases, V lost 3 bases, and 12 bases had no gene match. Here the CDR3 DNA reads TGTGCCAGCAGCCACTCTCTAAGCGGGAGGGCCGCGAATGAGCAGTTCTTC. It codes for CASSHSLSGRAANEQFF.

On this clonotype itself: This may be a read error: a much more frequent sequence differs by one nucleotide. The chain carries TRBV7-9 and TRBJ2-2, with a weak D call TRBD1 (5 bases). The CDR3 is 14 amino acids. Germline V CDR1 and CDR2: SEHNR, FQNEAQ (reference sequence). Trimming took 5 bases from V and 4 from J, leaving 11 bases between them. In DNA, the CDR3 is TGTGCCAGCAGCCCGACAGAGTCCACCGGGGAGCTGTTTTTT. The encoded protein is CASSPTESTGELFF.

The V and J genes are TRBV12-3 or TRBV12-4 and TRBJ2-2; TRBD2 matches at 9 bases. The CDR3 has 17 residues. V gave up 3 bases and J gave up 2 bases; unmatched junction bases: 7. The CDR3 spells CASSFRLAGKNTGELFF. CDR3 in DNA: TGTGCCAGCAGTTTTAGGCTAGCGGGGAAAAACACCGGGGAGCTGTTTTTT.

This clonotype was counted only a few times. The gene calls are TRBV27 and TRBJ2-3; 8 nucleotides line up with TRBD1. Germline CDR1 and CDR2: MNHEY and SMNVEV (reference sequence). This CDR3 comprises 16 residues. With V trimmed by 0 bases and J by 1 base, 3 bases remained unmatched. CDR3 sequence (DNA): TGTGCCAGCAGTTTATCGGTCAGGGGGCGCACAGATACGCAGTATTTT. Encoded protein: CASSLSVRGRTDTQYF.

This clonotype was counted between two and nine times. The rearrangement joins TRBV5-4 to TRBJ2-5; 8 nucleotides align to TRBD1. The CDR3 runs to 15 residues. Germline assignment: CDR1 SGHNT and CDR2 YYREEE (reference sequence). V dropped 5 bases and J dropped 0; count of bases not matched to a gene: 6. In DNA form, the CDR3 reads TGTGCCAGCAGACCGGGACAGGCTAACCAAGAGACCCAGTACTTC. Translating gives CASRPGQANQETQYF.

This clonotype was counted ten times or more. This chain connects TRBV27 to TRBJ2-7; 10 positions match TRBD2. V gave up 5 bases and J gave up 1 base; unmatched junction bases: 2. The CDR3 is 14 amino acids. CDR1 and CDR2 (germline): MNHEY, SMNVEV (reference sequence). CDR3: CASSIAGGSYEQYF. In DNA form, the CDR3 reads TGTGCCAGCAGTATAGCGGGAGGTTCCTACGAGCAGTACTTC.

J is TRBJ2-1 and V is TRBV6-7, with 9 bases fitting TRBD1. TRBV6-7 is recorded as an ORF, its role being uncertain. The CDR3 covers 16 residues. After removal of 5 bases from V and 5 bases from J, the junction contained 10 bases not matched to a gene. The CDR3 protein is CASSNPRQGVNNEQFF. DNA of the CDR3: TGTGCCAGCAGTAACCCTCGACAGGGGGTAAACAATGAGCAGTTCTTC.

This clonotype appeared many times. V and J are TRBV9 and TRBJ2-7; D is ambiguous. CDR3 length: 11 amino acids. V was clipped by 3 bases and J by 8 bases, with 9 bases between them. CDR1 is SGDLS, CDR2 YYNGEE, per germline. CDR3 bases: TGTGCCAGCAGCGCGGGTCGCCAGCAGTACTTC. Protein product: CASSAGRQQYF.

This clonotype occurred many times. The chain joins TRBV7-9 to TRBJ1-1; D is unresolved. V dropped 6 bases and J dropped 4 bases, with 12 bases sitting between them. Looked up from germline, CDR1 is SEHNR and CDR2 is FQNEAQ (reference sequence). This CDR3 is built from 13 residues. As DNA, the CDR3 is TGTGCCAGCAGACCTGGCGCGGCCACTGAAGCTTTCTTT. Translation: CASRPGAATEAFF.

As for this clonotype: This could be a read error, since a much larger clone is one nucleotide away. V and J are TRBV29-1 and TRBJ1-5; D unclear. CDR1 is SQVTM, CDR2 ANQGSEA, per germline. The CDR3 sequence is 13 residues long. V was clipped by 4 bases and J by 6 bases, with 13 bases between them. The chain's CDR3 is CSVGVAGGQPQHF. The CDR3 DNA reads as TGCAGCGTTGGGGTTGCGGGCGGTCAGCCCCAGCATTTT.

This clonotype was observed a handful of times. The rearrangement joins TRBV5-1 to TRBJ1-1; D gene unclear. CDR1 is SGHRS, CDR2 YFSETQ, per germline. The V end was cut by 5 bases, the J end by 4 bases, with 12 bases between. CDR3 length: 13 amino acids. CDR3 sequence: CASRDKGSTEAFF. The DNA of the CDR3 is TGCGCCAGCAGGGATAAGGGCTCCACTGAAGCTTTCTTT.

V gene TRBV6-2 or TRBV6-3 combines with J gene TRBJ1-2; tentative D call: TRBD1 (6 bases). The CDR3 is made up of 15 amino acids. The germline V and J ends were trimmed by 2 bases and 4 bases, with 14 bases remaining between them. CDR1 is MNHEY, CDR2 SVGEGT, per germline. The CDR3 coding sequence is TGTGCCAGCAGTTACGCGACAGGATCCGGCTATGGCTACACCTTC. Translating it yields CASSYATGSGYGYTF.

This clonotype was picked up a small number of times. The rearrangement links TRBV18 to TRBJ2-3; the match to TRBD2 covers 11 bases. Germline CDR1 is KGHSH and CDR2 is LQKENI. J was trimmed by 7 bases and V by 5 bases; bases with no gene match: 14. The CDR3 covers 17 residues. This CDR3 reads CASSSGLTSGNIYTQYF. In DNA form, the CDR3 reads TGTGCCAGCTCATCCGGCCTGACTAGCGGGAATATTTATACGCAGTATTTT.

The chain uses TRBV10-2 and TRBJ1-1; D is uncertain. The germline V gene has CDR1 WSHSY and CDR2 SAAADI. This CDR3 is 13 amino acids long. V was shortened by 6 bases and J by 1 base, with 9 bases between the two germline ends. CDR3 protein: CASREQTNTEAFF. The CDR3 DNA reads as TGCGCCAGCAGGGAGCAGACGAACACTGAAGCTTTCTTT.

This clonotype was counted a few times. The rearrangement links TRBV21-1 to TRBJ2-5. TRBV21-1 is shown as a pseudogene. The CDR3 has 11 residues. The CDR3 loop reads CASKSQETQYF. CDR3 in DNA: TGTGCCAGCAAGTCCCAAGAGACCCAGTACTTC.

This clonotype was observed many times. This chain links TRBV18 with TRBJ1-5, with 9 nucleotides matching TRBD1. CDR3 size: 12 residues. After removal of 3 bases from V and 11 bases from J, the junction contained 2 bases not matched to a gene. CDR1 is KGHSH and CDR2 is LQKENI in the germline V gene. CDR3 amino acids: CASSPRTGAQHF. The CDR3 DNA is TGTGCCAGCTCACCGCGGACAGGGGCCCAGCATTTT.

This clonotype turned up a few times. In DNA form, the CDR3 reads TGTGCCAGTAGTATCGCCTCTCGGGACAGAGGACCCCTCCACTTT. It translates to CASSIASRDRGPLHF. The gene calls are TRBV19 and TRBJ1-6, with 7 bases lining up with TRBD1. CDR1 and CDR2 (germline): LNHDA, SQIVND (reference sequence). The CDR3 is 15 residues long. V was pared by 3 bases and J by 12 bases, with 11 bases of the junction left unmatched. Together with reference TRBV19 and TRBJ1-6, the CDR3 gives the full variable domain: DGGITQSPKYLFRKEGQNVTLSCEQNLNHDAMYWYRQDPGQGLRLIYYSQIVNDFQKGDIAEGYSVSREKKESFPLTVTSAQKNPTAFYLCASSIASRDRGPLHFGNGTRLTVT.

This chain connects TRBV27 to TRBJ2-2; 9 nucleotides align to TRBD1. The V and J ends lost 7 bases and 5 bases, in that order; junction bases with no gene match: 8. Looked up from germline, CDR1 is MNHEY and CDR2 is SMNVEV (reference sequence). The CDR3 runs 15 residues. This CDR3 is CASKAGTGWTGELFF. Written as DNA, the CDR3 is TGTGCCAGCAAGGCCGGGACAGGGTGGACCGGGGAGCTGTTTTTT.

This clonotype was recorded many times. J is TRBJ2-5 and V is TRBV5-1, with 13 bases lining up with TRBD2. Germline CDR1 is SGHRS and CDR2 is YFSETQ. V shed 4 bases, J shed 2 bases, and the junction held 8 bases outside the gene matches. The CDR3 has 17 residues. CDR3 sequence reads: CASSQGLAGVYQETQYF. DNA of the CDR3: TGCGCCAGCAGCCAAGGACTAGCGGGAGTGTATCAAGAGACCCAGTACTTC. Variable domain in full (rest from reference TRBV5-1 and TRBJ2-5): KAGVTQTPRYLIKTRGQQVTLSCSPISGHRSVSWYQQTPGQGLQFLFEYFSETQRNKGNFPGRFSGRQFSNSRSEMNVSTLELGDSALYLCASSQGLAGVYQETQYFGPGTRLLVL.

The chain links TRBV9 to TRBJ2-5, with D unclear. Germline CDR1 reads SGDLS; CDR2 reads YYNGEE. The V and J ends lost 5 bases and 0 bases respectively, with 14 bases between them. The CDR3 sequence is 15 residues long. The CDR3, as DNA: TGTGCCAGCAGTCCCTCAGAAGGGTACCAAGAGACCCAGTACTTC. Protein sequence: CASSPSEGYQETQYF.

This clonotype was counted ten times or more. The genes are TRBV7-8 and TRBJ1-5; 7 nucleotides match TRBD1. Germline V lookup: CDR1 SGHVS, CDR2 FQNEAQ. After removal of 2 bases from V and 0 bases from J, the junction contained 7 bases not matched to a gene. This CDR3 contains 17 residues. Here the CDR3 reads CASSLFRGRDSNQPQHF. In DNA, the CDR3 is TGTGCCAGCAGCTTATTCAGGGGGAGGGATAGCAATCAGCCCCAGCATTTT.

The chain uses TRBV19 and TRBJ1-2; D unclear. This CDR3 region has 10 residues. The germline V and J ends were trimmed by 8 bases and 8 bases, with 9 bases remaining between them. The germline V gene has CDR1 LNHDA and CDR2 SQIVND (reference sequence). CDR3 sequence: CASGSRGYTF. The CDR3 nucleotides read TGTGCCAGTGGAAGTAGGGGCTACACCTTC.

This clonotype has at least ten counts. The chain recombines TRBV7-2 with TRBJ2-1; D is unclear. V was trimmed by 3 bases and J by 7 bases, leaving 13 bases between them. The V gene's germline CDR1 is SGHTA and CDR2 FQGNSA. This CDR3 contains 14 residues. This CDR3 reads CASSFSIPGNEQFF. The CDR3 DNA is TGTGCCAGCAGCTTCTCTATCCCCGGTAATGAGCAGTTCTTC.

The sample holds one count of this clonotype. The junction differs from germline at one of its ends, possibly a read error. The CDR3 spells CARSQDPGSEETQYF. For the CDR3, the DNA is TGTGCCAGAAGCCAAGATCCCGGAAGTGAAGAGACCCAGTACTTC. The chain couples TRBV4-2 to TRBJ2-5; D gene uncertain. Germline loops: CDR1 LGHNA, CDR2 YNFKEQ. This CDR3 is 15 amino acids long.

This clonotype showed up many times. J is TRBJ2-1 and V is TRBV5-4, with a weak D call TRBD2 (6 bases). The CDR3 is 15 residues long. V lost 4 bases to trimming and J lost 1 base, with 12 bases between them. The V gene's germline CDR1 is SGHNT and CDR2 YYREEE (reference sequence). In DNA, the CDR3 is TGTGCCAGCAGCCGCGATAGCGGTTCCTACAATGAGCAGTTCTTC. Translating it yields CASSRDSGSYNEQFF.

This clonotype was seen a handful of times. V is TRBV29-1 and J is TRBJ2-7; TRBD1 aligns across 7 bases. With V trimmed by 1 base and J by 2 bases, 2 bases remained unmatched. Germline CDR1 SQVTM, CDR2 ANQGSEA. CDR3 length: 13 residues. The CDR3 loop reads CSVEGGQTYEQYF. CDR3 nucleotides: TGCAGCGTTGAAGGGGGACAGACCTACGAGCAGTACTTC.

The J gene is TRBJ1-1, the V gene TRBV6-5, with a tentative D call TRBD1 (6 bases). Looked up from germline, CDR1 is MNHEY and CDR2 is SVGAGI. V was pared by 2 bases and J by 1 base, with 17 bases between. The CDR3 is made up of 17 amino acids. CDR3 sequence (DNA): TGTGCCAGCAGTTACCTTCCCTCCAGGGGAAAGAACACTGAAGCTTTCTTT. Protein product: CASSYLPSRGKNTEAFF.

The DNA of the CDR3 is TGTGCCAGCAGCTCGCAGGGGGCGCGCACTGAAGCTTTCTTT. Amino acid sequence: CASSSQGARTEAFF. This sequence joins TRBV7-2 and TRBJ1-1; 8 bases align to TRBD1. The CDR3 is 14 residues long. Losses at the gene ends were 4 bases for V and 4 bases for J; bases not matched to a gene: 5. Germline assignment: CDR1 SGHTA and CDR2 FQGNSA.

A few counts support this clonotype. V gene TRBV20-1 combines with J gene TRBJ2-3; a possible D gene is TRBD1 (5 bases). Per germline, CDR1 DFQATT and CDR2 SNEGSKA (reference sequence). The CDR3 is made up of 18 amino acids. Trimming removed 3 bases at V and 0 bases at J, with 22 bases between. DNA for the CDR3: TGCAGTGCTAGTGGTCTCCAGGGCCTCGAAAGTAGCACAGATACGCAGTATTTT. This codes for CSASGLQGLESSTDTQYF.

The sample holds many counts of this clonotype. The chain links TRBV7-2 to TRBJ1-2; D uncertain. Germline CDR1 and CDR2: SGHTA and FQGNSA. Trimming shortened V by 7 bases and J by 0 bases, and 15 bases separated the two germline ends. The CDR3 sequence is 15 residues long. The CDR3 loop reads CASTLTGRANYGYTF. In nucleotides, the CDR3 is TGTGCCAGCACCTTGACGGGCAGAGCTAACTATGGCTACACCTTC.